The 15 T cell receptor beta chains listed next were all sequenced from one sample in a study of response to subunit inactivated influenza vaccine. TCRdb independently ran MiXCR on the RT-PCR reads; one entry per CDR3 protein. This sample has 280,000 or so distinct CDR3 sequences, with less than 25% found just once. The sequenced sample was PBMCs from blood, obtained approximately 22 months after vaccination. Source of these receptors: a man between 45 and 75 years old who received an inactivated influenza vaccine.

This clonotype was observed a handful of times. This rearrangement joins TRBV10-2 to TRBJ2-7; 7 bases map to TRBD1. Germline V gene lookup returns CDR1 WSHSY and CDR2 SAAADI. The trim removed 6 bases at V and 8 bases at J, leaving 10 bases unmatched. The CDR3 totals 13 residues. CDR3 amino acids: CASRQNRGRQQYF. In DNA, the CDR3 is TGCGCCAGCAGACAAAACAGGGGAAGGCAGCAGTACTTC.

This clonotype has only a few counts. This rearrangement joins TRBV5-1 to TRBJ2-5, with 14 bases identical to TRBD2. The CDR3 runs to 15 residues. Germline V CDR1 and CDR2: SGHRS, YFSETQ. Trimming at V came to 3 bases and at J to 4 bases, leaving 2 bases not matched to a gene. For the CDR3, the DNA is TGCGCCAGCAGCTCTGGGACTAGCGGGGGAGAGACCCAGTACTTC. This encodes CASSSGTSGGETQYF.

This clonotype appeared a few times. The rearrangement links TRBV12-3 or TRBV12-4 to TRBJ1-1; no clear D. The CDR3 extends over 14 amino acids. V dropped 8 bases and J dropped 4 bases, with 17 bases sitting between them. CDR3 region: CASLVAGWSTEAFF. The CDR3 DNA reads as TGTGCCAGCCTCGTTGCGGGGTGGAGCACTGAAGCTTTCTTT.

This clonotype was seen a few times. V is TRBV3-1 and J is TRBJ2-5, with 8 bases matching TRBD1. The CDR3 sequence is 15 residues long. CDR1 is LGHDT, CDR2 YNNKEL, per germline (reference sequence). The V gene end was trimmed by 2 bases and the J gene end by 5 bases; junction bases not matched to a gene: 7. CDR3 region: CASSQNPTGEETQYF. CDR3 DNA: TGTGCCAGCAGCCAAAATCCGACAGGGGAGGAGACCCAGTACTTC.

This chain joins TRBV20-1 and TRBJ2-3, with D unclear. Per germline, CDR1 DFQATT and CDR2 SNEGSKA (reference sequence). The CDR3 length is 15 residues. The V gene lost 0 bases and the J gene lost 0 bases, with 10 bases spanning the gap. CDR3 coding DNA: TGCAGTGCTAGAGAGGTTCTGAGGAGCACAGATACGCAGTATTTT. Residues: CSAREVLRSTDTQYF.

This clonotype was counted ten times or more. The V and J genes are TRBV6-5 and TRBJ1-5; D unclear. CDR1 MNHEY and CDR2 SVGAGI come from the germline V gene. Trimming left V 2 bases short and J 3 bases short, with 11 bases between. The CDR3 runs to 15 residues. DNA for the CDR3: TGTGCCAGCAGTTACGGGTGGTCCAACAATCAGCCCCAGCATTTT. Translation gives CASSYGWSNNQPQHF.

This clonotype was seen a handful of times. V usage is TRBV7-2 and J usage is TRBJ2-3; 8 bases match TRBD2. The germline gives CDR1 SGHTA, CDR2 FQGNSA. There are 15 residues in the CDR3. J was trimmed by 6 bases and V by 8 bases; bases with no gene match: 13. CDR3 nucleotides: TGTGCCAGCTCACCCCAGACTAGCGTGGTGGATACGCAGTATTTT. Translated, it gives CASSPQTSVVDTQYF.

This clonotype was counted a few times. V and J are TRBV20-1 and TRBJ2-5; D may be TRBD2 (6 bases). Germline lookup yields CDR1 DFQATT and CDR2 SNEGSKA (reference sequence). This CDR3 region has 14 residues. V was clipped by 2 bases and J by 2 bases, with 12 bases between them. The DNA for the CDR3 is TGCAGTGCTAGACTGGGGGGATTACAAGAGACCCAGTACTTC. Its protein is CSARLGGLQETQYF.

This clonotype has ten or more counts. The chain joins TRBV20-1 to TRBJ1-6; D remains unclear. The length of the CDR3 is 13 residues. From germline, CDR1 is DFQATT and CDR2 SNEGSKA (reference sequence). V was trimmed by 0 bases and J by 5 bases, leaving 5 bases between them. The CDR3, as DNA: TGCAGTGCTAGAGATCACAATAATTCACCCCTCCACTTT. Its translation is CSARDHNNSPLHF.

J is TRBJ1-1 and V is TRBV6-1; TRBD1 might be the D (5 bases). This CDR3 has 15 residues. The germline V gene has CDR1 MNHNS and CDR2 SASEGT. V shed 4 bases and J shed 5 bases, with 17 bases lying between them. This CDR3 reads CASSARAGRGTEAFF. The DNA for the CDR3 is TGTGCCAGCAGTGCCCGAGCGGGGCGAGGGACTGAAGCTTTCTTT.

Only a few counts were recorded for this clonotype. The chain recombines TRBV7-2 with TRBJ2-2, with 9 bases that match TRBD2. Germline V gene lookup returns CDR1 SGHTA and CDR2 FQGNSA. V shed 4 bases, J shed 7 bases, and the junction held 4 bases outside the gene matches. This CDR3 has 14 residues. The CDR3 nucleotides read TGTGCCAGCAGCTCGGGACTAGCTGTCGGGGAGCTGTTTTTT. It yields the protein CASSSGLAVGELFF. The full variable domain, rest sourced from reference TRBV7-2 and TRBJ2-2, is GAGVSQSPSNKVTEKGKDVELRCDPISGHTALYWYRQSLGQGLEFLIYFQGNSAPDKSGLPSDRFSAERTGGSVSTLTIQRTQQEDSAVYLCASSSGLAVGELFFGEGSRLTVL.

The chain uses TRBV5-1 and TRBJ1-2, with 9 bases identical to TRBD1. Germline CDR1 reads SGHRS; CDR2 reads YFSETQ. The CDR3 runs to 17 residues. The V segment lost 0 bases and the J segment 7 bases; nucleotides outside the gene matches: 13. The CDR3 region has the DNA TGCGCCAGCAGCTTGGCCTTTTTTCCTGGGACAGGGTTTGGCTACACCTTC. Translation gives CASSLAFFPGTGFGYTF.

V and J are TRBV19 and TRBJ2-2; D ambiguous. CDR1 is LNHDA, CDR2 SQIVND, per germline (reference sequence). V was pared by 6 bases and J by 2 bases, with 10 bases between. The CDR3 is 14 residues long. The CDR3: CASRGAGNTGELFF. The CDR3 nucleotides are TGTGCCAGTAGAGGCGCAGGCAACACCGGGGAGCTGTTTTTT.

V gene TRBV7-2 combines with J gene TRBJ1-5; D gene ambiguous. There are 16 residues in the CDR3. Trimming left V 5 bases short and J 4 bases short, with 18 bases between. Germline V gene data show CDR1 as SGHTA and CDR2 as FQGNSA. CDR3 residues: CASSQNRFGTNQPQHF. Written as DNA, the CDR3 is TGTGCCAGCAGCCAGAATAGGTTCGGCACTAATCAGCCCCAGCATTTT.

This clonotype showed up just a few times. The CDR3 nucleotides are TGCAGGGTCGGACAGACGAACACTGAAGCTTTCTTT. This gives the protein CRVGQTNTEAFF. This rearrangement joins TRBV20-1 to TRBJ1-1; perhaps TRBD1 as D (6 bases). Germline CDR1 reads DFQATT; CDR2 reads SNEGSKA (reference sequence). This CDR3 region has 12 residues.